This TCR beta chain came from a study of cytomegalovirus exposure and HLA in healthy donors. 60 Vbeta and 13 Jbeta primers were used in PCR. TCRdb's copy holds only in-frame clones and misses some; the assay was immunoSEQ multiplex PCR. The repertoire includes 150,000 to 200,000 clones, 70% to 85% of them detected once, and around 2.3% sits in the top ten. This CDR3 region has 15 residues. Germline V lookup: CDR1 SGDLS, CDR2 YYNGEE. V shed 3 bases and J shed 4 bases, with 14 bases lying between them. The chain uses TRBV9 and TRBJ1-5; D is undetermined. Sequenced sample: PBMCs. The sequence was collected from a human donor in good health. CDR3 in amino acids: CASSGGISGNQPQHF. The CDR3 DNA follows: TGTGCCAGCAGCGGTGGGATCTCGGGGAATCAGCCCCAGCATTTT.